The 31 T cell receptor beta chains below come from one sample, sequenced in a study of shared clonotypes between healthy human individuals. Method: immunoSEQ multiplex PCR; TCRdb's copy keeps in-frame clones and lacks some. The sample has 500,000 to 650,000 clones, just over 75% seen once; the top ten hold around 12%. Material for sequencing was PBMCs. The receptors here all came from a woman aged 35 to 49 in good health. Some clones in this sample may be carry-over from other donors' samples.

V is TRBV7-2 and J is TRBJ2-2; a possible D gene is TRBD1 (6 bases). Trimming shortened V by 5 bases and J by 7 bases, and 17 bases separated the two germline ends. The CDR3 extends over 15 amino acids. Germline values: CDR1 SGHTA, CDR2 FQGNSA. The CDR3: CASSQTVGGFGELFF. Here the CDR3 DNA reads TGTGCCAGCAGCCAAACAGTTGGGGGCTTCGGGGAGCTGTTTTTT.

The V gene is TRBV10-3, the J gene TRBJ2-5; TRBD1 matches 7 bases. CDR3 size: 16 residues. Trimming removed 2 bases from V and 7 bases from J; junction bases left unmatched: 13. Germline-derived CDR1 and CDR2 are ENHRY and SYGVKD. As DNA, the CDR3 is TGTGCCATCAGTGAGCAGGGGGTCCTCACGCATGCGACCCAGTACTTC. It codes for CAISEQGVLTHATQYF.

This chain joins TRBV5-1 and TRBJ2-6; TRBD1 matches at 12 bases. Germline-derived CDR1 and CDR2 are SGHRS and YFSETQ. This CDR3 region has 16 residues. Trimming removed 4 bases from V and 4 bases from J; junction bases left unmatched: 3. As DNA, the CDR3 is TGCGCCAGCAGCGGGACAGGGGGCGCAGGGGCCAACGTCCTGACTTTC. Encoded protein: CASSGTGGAGANVLTF.

A single count supports this clone. The rearrangement joins TRBV30 to TRBJ2-5, with D perhaps being TRBD1 or TRBD2 (5 bases each). The V gene's germline CDR1 is GTSNPN and CDR2 SVGIG (reference sequence). The V end lost 2 bases, the J end lost 1 base, and 17 bases lay between the germline ends. The CDR3 is made up of 16 amino acids. The CDR3 here is CAWSLPLWGFQETQYF. Written as DNA, the CDR3 is TGTGCCTGGAGTCTACCACTGTGGGGGTTCCAAGAGACCCAGTACTTC.

There are many counts of this clone. The V gene is TRBV7-8, the J gene TRBJ1-5; D is possibly TRBD1 (5 bases). Between the trimmed V and J ends, which lost 1 base and 5 bases, there was a span of 15 bases. This CDR3 is built from 16 residues. The germline V gene has CDR1 SGHVS and CDR2 FQNEAQ. The CDR3, as DNA: TGTGCCAGCAGCTTAGTGGGTGGTGGCAGGGATCAGCCCCAGCATTTT. Translated, it gives CASSLVGGGRDQPQHF.

The chain carries TRBV19 and TRBJ2-3; D is unresolved. The V gene lost 2 bases and the J gene lost 4 bases, with 10 bases spanning the gap. In germline, CDR1 is LNHDA, CDR2 SQIVND (reference sequence). This CDR3 has 14 amino acids. The CDR3 nucleotides are TGTGCCAGTAGTATACGAAATTCCCCAGATACGCAGTATTTT. Amino acids: CASSIRNSPDTQYF.

This clone has just a few counts. The chain links TRBV5-1 to TRBJ2-1, with 8 bases fitting TRBD1. The CDR3 length is 17 residues. V lost 0 bases, J lost 0 bases, and 5 bases stayed unmatched. Per germline, CDR1 SGHRS and CDR2 YFSETQ. The DNA for the CDR3 is TGCGCCAGCAGCTTGGCCGGCGGACAGGGCTCCTACAATGAGCAGTTCTTC. Translated, it gives CASSLAGGQGSYNEQFF. Looking up the rest from reference TRBV5-1 and TRBJ2-1 gives the full variable domain: KAGVTQTPRYLIKTRGQQVTLSCSPISGHRSVSWYQQTPGQGLQFLFEYFSETQRNKGNFPGRFSGRQFSNSRSEMNVSTLELGDSALYLCASSLAGGQGSYNEQFFGPGTRLTVL.

This clone was seen ten or more times. Within the sample, other DNA sequences also encode this same CDR3. The chain uses TRBV5-1 and TRBJ2-2, with 7 nucleotides matching TRBD1. The V segment lost 4 bases and the J segment 6 bases; nucleotides outside the gene matches: 9. This CDR3 spans 15 amino acids. CDR1 and CDR2 from the germline V gene are SGHRS and YFSETQ. This CDR3 is CASSPGRTGAGELFF. As DNA, the CDR3 is TGCGCCAGCAGCCCAGGTCGTACAGGGGCCGGGGAGCTGTTTTTT.

The chain recombines TRBV15 with TRBJ2-3, with D perhaps matching TRBD1 (5 bases). Germline V gives CDR1 LNHNV, CDR2 YYDKDF (reference sequence). The CDR3 is 16 residues long. Trimming took 5 bases from V and 2 from J, leaving 17 bases between them. CDR3 residues: CATSSTPGSSTDTQYF. Written as DNA, the CDR3 is TGTGCCACCAGCTCCACCCCAGGGTCCTCCACAGATACGCAGTATTTT.

Regarding this clone: A much bigger clone sits one base away, suggesting this may be a read error. This rearrangement joins TRBV19 to TRBJ2-7, with D perhaps TRBD1 (5 bases). V shed 1 base and J shed 2 bases, with 6 bases lying between them. Looked up from germline, CDR1 is LNHDA and CDR2 is SQIVND (reference sequence). CDR3 length equals 13 residues. CDR3 sequence reads: CASSIAGTYEQYF. CDR3 bases: TGTGCCAGTAGTATAGCAGGGACCTACGAGCAGTACTTC.

This chain's CDR3 is CASSDRLSSGSDTQYF. CDR3 sequence (DNA): TGTGCCAGCAGTGACCGACTGTCCTCTGGGTCGGATACGCAGTATTTT. V usage is TRBV2 and J usage is TRBJ2-3; no definite D call. Trimming stripped 3 bases from V and 6 bases from J, with 19 bases between. Germline values: CDR1 SNHLY, CDR2 FYNNEI. The CDR3 spans 16 residues. Looking up the rest from reference TRBV2 and TRBJ2-3 gives the full variable domain: EPEVTQTPSHQVTQMGQEVILRCVPISNHLYFYWYRQILGQKVEFLVSFYNNEISEKSEIFDDQFSVERPDGSNFTLKIRSTKLEDSAMYFCASSDRLSSGSDTQYFGPGTRLTVL.

The rearrangement links TRBV2 to TRBJ2-7, with 13 nucleotides matching TRBD2. CDR1 and CDR2 from the germline V gene are SNHLY and FYNNEI. After removal of 8 bases from V and 6 bases from J, the junction contained 7 bases not matched to a gene. CDR3 length equals 14 residues. The CDR3 DNA is TGTGCCAGCTCTGGACTAGCGGGAGTAAGCGAGCAGTACTTC. This gives the protein CASSGLAGVSEQYF.

The chain uses TRBV29-1 and TRBJ2-1; 12 bases agree with TRBD2. Germline-derived CDR1 and CDR2 are SQVTM and ANQGSEA. The CDR3 contains 14 residues. V was pared by 6 bases and J by 6 bases, with 6 bases of the junction left unmatched. In DNA, the CDR3 is TGCAGCGTGGCGACTAGCGGGAGTATCAATGAGCAGTTCTTC. This codes for CSVATSGSINEQFF.

The V gene is TRBV7-9, the J gene TRBJ2-5; possibly TRBD2 for D (5 bases). Germline CDR1 and CDR2: SEHNR and FQNEAQ (reference sequence). The CDR3 loop spans 15 amino acids. The ends were cut back, 5 bases at V and 3 bases at J, with 16 bases in the middle. The CDR3 DNA reads TGTGCCAGCAGCCCCCAAACCGGGATAGAAGAGACCCAGTACTTC. It encodes CASSPQTGIEETQYF.

The chain links TRBV5-8 to TRBJ2-1, with 7 bases matching TRBD2. Germline assignment: CDR1 SGHTS and CDR2 YDEGEE. V gave up 0 bases and J gave up 0 bases; unmatched junction bases: 0. This CDR3 has 15 residues. CDR3 in DNA: TGTGCCAGCAGCTTGGCTAGCGGCTCCTACAATGAGCAGTTCTTC. Translation: CASSLASGSYNEQFF. The whole variable domain, filled in from reference TRBV5-8 and TRBJ2-1, reads EAGVTQSPTHLIKTRGQQATLRCSPISGHTSVYWYQQALGLGLQFLLWYDEGEERNRGNFPPRFSGRQFPNYSSELNVNALELEDSALYLCASSLASGSYNEQFFGPGTRLTVL.

V gene TRBV18 combines with J gene TRBJ1-2, with a possible D match to TRBD1 (6 bases). CDR3 size: 14 residues. The germline gives CDR1 KGHSH, CDR2 LQKENI. V shed 3 bases and J shed 2 bases, with 10 bases lying between them. CDR3 in DNA: TGTGCCAGCTCACCCCTTACAGGGAACTATGGCTACACCTTC. Its protein product is CASSPLTGNYGYTF.

The V and J genes are TRBV14 and TRBJ2-2; no reliable D call. The V end was cut by 5 bases, the J end by 7 bases, with 11 bases between. Germline values: CDR1 SGHDN, CDR2 FVKESK. The CDR3 totals 13 residues. The CDR3, as DNA: TGTGCCAGCAGCTCCCACCCCGGCGGGGAGCTGTTTTTT. Its protein product is CASSSHPGGELFF.

The gene calls are TRBV18 and TRBJ2-5; D possibly corresponds to TRBD1 (6 bases). The V gene lost 8 bases and the J gene lost 2 bases, with 15 bases spanning the gap. The CDR3 is made up of 14 amino acids. Germline V lookup: CDR1 KGHSH, CDR2 LQKENI. The CDR3 protein is CASAQGFRQETQYF. For the CDR3, the DNA is TGTGCCAGCGCACAGGGATTCAGGCAAGAGACCCAGTACTTC.

The V gene is TRBV11-2, the J gene TRBJ2-7, with D unclear. V was trimmed by 0 bases and J by 3 bases, leaving 9 bases between them. Germline V CDR1 and CDR2: SGHAT, FQNNGV. The CDR3 loop spans 14 amino acids. CDR3 residues: CASSLEFRDYEQYF. The CDR3 nucleotides are TGTGCCAGCAGCTTAGAGTTCAGAGACTACGAGCAGTACTTC.

The V call is TRBV5-8, the J call TRBJ2-5; D assignment may be TRBD1 or TRBD2 (6 bases each). There are 14 residues in the CDR3. V shed 2 bases and J shed 5 bases, with 13 bases lying between them. Germline CDR1 reads SGHTS; CDR2 reads YDEGEE. CDR3 DNA: TGTGCCAGCAGCTTCCCGGGGGCTGGGGAGACCCAGTACTTC. It yields the protein CASSFPGAGETQYF. The variable domain in full, with the rest retrieved from reference TRBV5-8 and TRBJ2-5, is EAGVTQSPTHLIKTRGQQATLRCSPISGHTSVYWYQQALGLGLQFLLWYDEGEERNRGNFPPRFSGRQFPNYSSELNVNALELEDSALYLCASSFPGAGETQYFGPGTRLLVL.

Written as DNA, the CDR3 is TGTGCCAGCGGCGATGGGAGGCCGGCTGGAAACACCATATATTTT. Translated: CASGDGRPAGNTIYF. V and J are TRBV25-1 and TRBJ1-3; D gene uncertain. The CDR3 sequence is 15 residues long. V dropped 8 bases and J dropped 2 bases, with 16 bases sitting between them. CDR1 is MGHDK, CDR2 SYGVNS, per germline.

Of note for this clone: With a far larger clone one base away, a read error is the likely cause. The chain is built from TRBV30 and TRBJ2-7; tentative D call: TRBD2 (6 bases). Trimming left V 0 bases short and J 3 bases short, with 9 bases between. CDR1 and CDR2 from the germline V gene are GTSNPN and SVGIG (reference sequence). The CDR3 spans 13 residues. CDR3 in amino acids: CAWSVPGDYEQYF. CDR3 DNA sequence: TGTGCCTGGAGTGTACCGGGGGACTACGAGCAGTACTTC.

CDR3 amino acids: CASSPYPREYTGELFF. CDR3 nucleotide sequence: TGTGCCAGCAGCCCCTACCCGCGGGAGTACACCGGGGAGCTGTTTTTT. This chain links TRBV9 with TRBJ2-2; 7 bases are a match to TRBD2. The CDR3 totals 16 residues. Germline loops: CDR1 SGDLS, CDR2 YYNGEE. V lost 4 bases, J lost 3 bases, and 9 bases stayed unmatched. The entire variable domain, with the rest obtained from reference TRBV9 and TRBJ2-2, is as follows: DSGVTQTPKHLITATGQRVTLRCSPRSGDLSVYWYQQSLDQGLQFLIQYYNGEERAKGNILERFSAQQFPDLHSELNLSSLELGDSALYFCASSPYPREYTGELFFGEGSRLTVL.

The V call is TRBV7-2, the J call TRBJ2-3, with TRBD2 identical over 12 bases. CDR1 and CDR2 from the germline V gene are SGHTA and FQGNSA. Germline trimming cut 6 bases from V and 2 bases from J; bases unmatched to any gene: 3. The CDR3 spans 15 residues. The CDR3 loop reads CASSWTSGDTDTQYF. The DNA for the CDR3 is TGTGCCAGCAGTTGGACTAGCGGGGACACAGATACGCAGTATTTT.

V gene TRBV2 combines with J gene TRBJ2-7; tentatively, D is TRBD1 (7 bases). This CDR3 contains 14 residues. Germline V gives CDR1 SNHLY, CDR2 FYNNEI. Trimming left V 7 bases short and J 4 bases short, with 17 bases between. The CDR3 DNA is TGTGCCAGCATCCGGCAGGGGGGTGTATACGAGCAGTACTTC. Translated, it gives CASIRQGGVYEQYF.

In this sample, this clone turned up once. This chain uses TRBV30 with TRBJ1-5; 8 nucleotides align to TRBD1. There are 15 residues in the CDR3. Germline lookup yields CDR1 GTSNPN and CDR2 SVGIG (reference sequence). With V trimmed by 4 bases and J by 5 bases, 10 bases remained unmatched. The CDR3 loop is CAWTRTGSYDQPQHF. CDR3 DNA sequence: TGTGCCTGGACCCGGACAGGGTCGTATGATCAGCCCCAGCATTTT. Drawing the rest from reference TRBV30 and TRBJ1-5, the complete variable domain is SQTIHQWPATLVQPVGSPLSLECTVEGTSNPNLYWYRQAAGRGLQLLFYSVGIGQISSEVPQNLSASRPQDRQFILSSKKLLLSDSGFYLCAWTRTGSYDQPQHFGDGTRLSIL.

V is TRBV7-2 and J is TRBJ1-1; D is perhaps TRBD1 (6 bases). Deletions cut 3 bases from V and 7 bases from J, with 15 bases between. CDR3 size: 14 residues. Germline V CDR1 and CDR2: SGHTA, FQGNSA. The CDR3 spells CASSFNTGWGEAFF. CDR3 in DNA: TGTGCCAGCAGCTTTAACACAGGGTGGGGTGAAGCTTTCTTT.

This clone was counted once. The chain employs TRBV9 and TRBJ1-1; the D is unclear. This CDR3 has 17 residues. CDR1 is SGDLS, CDR2 YYNGEE, per germline. V was trimmed by 1 base and J by 4 bases, leaving 20 bases between them. This CDR3 is CASSVTDGGVLSTEAFF. The CDR3 DNA follows: TGTGCCAGCAGCGTAACAGACGGAGGCGTGCTGAGCACTGAAGCTTTCTTT.

About this clone: The same CDR3 is also encoded by other DNA sequences in this sample. The J gene is TRBJ1-3, the V gene TRBV30; D gene uncertain. CDR3 length: 11 amino acids. Germline CDR1 is GTSNPN and CDR2 is SVGIG (reference sequence). The germline V and J ends were trimmed by 3 bases and 4 bases, with 4 bases remaining between them. In DNA form, the CDR3 reads TGTGCCTGGAGCAGCGGAAACACCATATATTTT. It encodes CAWSSGNTIYF.

The chain uses TRBV7-2 and TRBJ2-5; TRBD2 aligns across 7 bases. Germline CDR1 SGHTA, CDR2 FQGNSA. J was trimmed by 11 bases and V by 7 bases; bases with no gene match: 19. The CDR3 runs 15 residues. In DNA form, the CDR3 reads TGTGCCAGCACCAATTCTGGGGGAGGGAGGAGGGAGCAGTACTTC. This sequence encodes CASTNSGGGRREQYF.

The genes are TRBV7-9 and TRBJ1-4, with 8 bases identical to TRBD1. J gave up 8 bases and V 5 bases, and 10 bases lay outside the gene matches. The CDR3 sequence is 15 residues long. CDR1 is SEHNR, CDR2 FQNEAQ, per germline (reference sequence). In DNA, the CDR3 is TGTGCCAGCAGCACCGGGACAGGAGTTCTAGAAAAACTGTTTTTT. This sequence encodes CASSTGTGVLEKLFF.